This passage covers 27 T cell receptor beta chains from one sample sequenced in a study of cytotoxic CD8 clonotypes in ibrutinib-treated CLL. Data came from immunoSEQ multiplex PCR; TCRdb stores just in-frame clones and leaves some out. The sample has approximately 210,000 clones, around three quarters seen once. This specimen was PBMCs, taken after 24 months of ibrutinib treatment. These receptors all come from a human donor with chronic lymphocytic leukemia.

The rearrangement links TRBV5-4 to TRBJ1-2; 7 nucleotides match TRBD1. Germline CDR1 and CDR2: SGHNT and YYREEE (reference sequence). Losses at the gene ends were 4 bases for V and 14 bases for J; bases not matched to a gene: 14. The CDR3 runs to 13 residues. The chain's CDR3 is CASSDAWTGPGTF. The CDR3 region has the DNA TGTGCCAGCAGCGATGCATGGACAGGCCCGGGGACCTTC.

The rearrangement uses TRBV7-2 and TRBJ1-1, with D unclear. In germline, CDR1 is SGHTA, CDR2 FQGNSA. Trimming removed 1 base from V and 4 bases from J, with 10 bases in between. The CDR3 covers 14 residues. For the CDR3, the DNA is TGTGCCAGCAGCTTAGAAGCTGCCGGCACTGAAGCTTTCTTT. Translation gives CASSLEAAGTEAFF.

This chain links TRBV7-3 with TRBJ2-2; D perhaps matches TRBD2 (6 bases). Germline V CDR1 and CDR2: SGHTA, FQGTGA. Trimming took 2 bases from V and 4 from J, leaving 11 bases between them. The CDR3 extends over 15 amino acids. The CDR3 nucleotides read TGTGCCAGCAGCTTAGGGGGGAGCCGCACCGGGGAGCTGTTTTTT. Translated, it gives CASSLGGSRTGELFF.

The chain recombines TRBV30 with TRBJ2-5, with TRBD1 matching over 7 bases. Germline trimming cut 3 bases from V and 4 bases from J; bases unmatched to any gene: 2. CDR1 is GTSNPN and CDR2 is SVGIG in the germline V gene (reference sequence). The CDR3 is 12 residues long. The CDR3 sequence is CAWRDRLETQYF. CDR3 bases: TGTGCCTGGAGGGACAGGTTAGAGACCCAGTACTTC.

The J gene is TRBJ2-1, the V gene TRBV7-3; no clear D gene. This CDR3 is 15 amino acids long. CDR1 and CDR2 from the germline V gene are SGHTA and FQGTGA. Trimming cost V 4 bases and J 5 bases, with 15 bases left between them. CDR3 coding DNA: TGTGCCAGCAGCTCCTTTATGGGGAAAAACAATGAGCAGTTCTTC. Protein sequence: CASSSFMGKNNEQFF.

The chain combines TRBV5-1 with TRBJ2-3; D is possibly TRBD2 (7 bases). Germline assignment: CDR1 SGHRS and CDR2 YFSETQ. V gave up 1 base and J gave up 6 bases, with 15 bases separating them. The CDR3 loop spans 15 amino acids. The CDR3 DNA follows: TGCGCCAGCAGCTTGAGGGGGAGGGATGGTGATACGCAGTATTTT. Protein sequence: CASSLRGRDGDTQYF.

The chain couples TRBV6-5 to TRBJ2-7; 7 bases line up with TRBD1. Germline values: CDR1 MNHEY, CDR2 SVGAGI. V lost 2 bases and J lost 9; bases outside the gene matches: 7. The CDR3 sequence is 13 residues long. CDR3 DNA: TGTGCCAGCAGTTACGAGGGGGCCCGGAGGCAGTACTTC. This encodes CASSYEGARRQYF.

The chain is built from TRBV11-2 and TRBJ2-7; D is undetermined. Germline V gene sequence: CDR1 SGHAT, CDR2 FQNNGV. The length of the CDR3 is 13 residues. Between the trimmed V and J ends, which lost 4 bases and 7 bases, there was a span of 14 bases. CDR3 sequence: CASSSQDTTEQYF. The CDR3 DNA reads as TGTGCCAGCAGCTCCCAAGATACTACGGAGCAGTACTTC.

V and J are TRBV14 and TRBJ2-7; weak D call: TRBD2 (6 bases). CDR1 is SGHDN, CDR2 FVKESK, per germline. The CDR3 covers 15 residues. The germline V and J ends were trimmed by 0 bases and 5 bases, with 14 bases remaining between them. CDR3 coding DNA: TGTGCCAGCAGCCAAGATAGGAGGGTGCGAAACGAGCAGTACTTC. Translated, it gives CASSQDRRVRNEQYF.

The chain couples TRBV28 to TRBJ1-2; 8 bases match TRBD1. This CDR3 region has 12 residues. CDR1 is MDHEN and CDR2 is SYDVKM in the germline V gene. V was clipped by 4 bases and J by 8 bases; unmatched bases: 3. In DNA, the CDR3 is TGTGCCAGCAGTTCAGGGGGCGAGGGCTACACCTTC. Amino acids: CASSSGGEGYTF.

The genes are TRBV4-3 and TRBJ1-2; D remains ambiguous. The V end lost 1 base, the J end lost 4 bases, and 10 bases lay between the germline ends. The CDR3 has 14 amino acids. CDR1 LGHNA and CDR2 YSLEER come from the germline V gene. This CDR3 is CASSQGRASYGYTF. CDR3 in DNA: TGCGCCAGCAGCCAAGGAAGAGCGTCCTATGGCTACACCTTC.

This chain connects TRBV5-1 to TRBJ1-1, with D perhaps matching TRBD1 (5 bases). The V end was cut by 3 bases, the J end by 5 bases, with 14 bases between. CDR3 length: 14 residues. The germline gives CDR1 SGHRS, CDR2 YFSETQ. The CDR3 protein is CASSWGGELTEAFF. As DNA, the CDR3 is TGCGCCAGCAGCTGGGGCGGGGAGCTGACTGAAGCTTTCTTT.

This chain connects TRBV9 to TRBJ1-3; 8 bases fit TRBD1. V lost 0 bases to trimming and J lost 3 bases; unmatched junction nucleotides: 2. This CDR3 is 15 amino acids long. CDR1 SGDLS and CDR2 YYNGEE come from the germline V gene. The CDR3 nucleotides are TGTGCCAGCAGCGTAGGGACAGGGATTGGAAACACCATATATTTT. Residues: CASSVGTGIGNTIYF.

CDR3 sequence (DNA): TGTGCCACCAGCAGAGATTTGGGGGTTTCTTCCTACGAGCAGTACTTC. This sequence encodes CATSRDLGVSSYEQYF. This chain connects TRBV15 to TRBJ2-7, with D perhaps assigned TRBD1 or TRBD2 (5 bases each). The V gene lost 0 bases and the J gene lost 1 base, with 13 bases spanning the gap. CDR1 LNHNV and CDR2 YYDKDF come from the germline V gene (reference sequence). The CDR3 loop spans 16 amino acids.

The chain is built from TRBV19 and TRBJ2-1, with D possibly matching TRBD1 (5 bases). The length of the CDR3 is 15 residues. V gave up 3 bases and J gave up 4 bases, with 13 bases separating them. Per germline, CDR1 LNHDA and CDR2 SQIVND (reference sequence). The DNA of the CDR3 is TGTGCCAGTAGTATTCTTAGCCAGGGATACAATGAGCAGTTCTTC. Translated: CASSILSQGYNEQFF.

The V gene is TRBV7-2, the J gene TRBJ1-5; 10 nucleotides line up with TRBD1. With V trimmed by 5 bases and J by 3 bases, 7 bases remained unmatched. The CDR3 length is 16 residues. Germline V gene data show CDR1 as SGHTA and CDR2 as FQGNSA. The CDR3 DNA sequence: TGTGCCAGCAGCCCGCCGGGGACAGGGGTCAATCAGCCCCAGCATTTT. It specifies CASSPPGTGVNQPQHF.

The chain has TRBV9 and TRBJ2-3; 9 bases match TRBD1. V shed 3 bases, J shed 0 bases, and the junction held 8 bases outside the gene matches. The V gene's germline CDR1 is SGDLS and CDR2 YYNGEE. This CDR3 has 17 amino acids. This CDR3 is CASSGHSGQGSTDTQYF. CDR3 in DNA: TGTGCCAGCAGCGGACACTCGGGACAGGGAAGCACAGATACGCAGTATTTT.

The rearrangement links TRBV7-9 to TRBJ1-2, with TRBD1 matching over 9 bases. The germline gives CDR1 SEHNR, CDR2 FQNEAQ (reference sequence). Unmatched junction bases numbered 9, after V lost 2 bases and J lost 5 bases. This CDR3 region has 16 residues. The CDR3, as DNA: TGTGCCAGCAGCTTAATAAATCCGGGGACAGGGTATGGCTACACCTTC. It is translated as CASSLINPGTGYGYTF.

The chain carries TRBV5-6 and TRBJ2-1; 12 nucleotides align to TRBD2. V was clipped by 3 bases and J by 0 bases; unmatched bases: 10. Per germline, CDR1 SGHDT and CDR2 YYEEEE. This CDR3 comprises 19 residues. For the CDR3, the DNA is TGTGCCAGCAGCTCAGAAATTAGGACTAGCGGGAACTCCTACAATGAGCAGTTCTTC. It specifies CASSSEIRTSGNSYNEQFF.

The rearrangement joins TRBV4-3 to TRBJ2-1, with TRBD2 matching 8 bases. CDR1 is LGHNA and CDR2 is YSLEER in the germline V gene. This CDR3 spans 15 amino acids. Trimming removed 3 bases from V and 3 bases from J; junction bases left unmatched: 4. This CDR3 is CASSQGLGGYNEQFF. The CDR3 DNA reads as TGCGCCAGCAGCCAGGGACTAGGAGGCTACAATGAGCAGTTCTTC.

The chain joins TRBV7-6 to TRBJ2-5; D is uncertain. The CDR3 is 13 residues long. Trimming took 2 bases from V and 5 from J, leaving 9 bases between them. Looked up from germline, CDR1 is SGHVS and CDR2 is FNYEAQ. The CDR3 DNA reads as TGTGCCAGCAGCTTACCGACCCGGGAGACCCAGTACTTC. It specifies CASSLPTRETQYF.

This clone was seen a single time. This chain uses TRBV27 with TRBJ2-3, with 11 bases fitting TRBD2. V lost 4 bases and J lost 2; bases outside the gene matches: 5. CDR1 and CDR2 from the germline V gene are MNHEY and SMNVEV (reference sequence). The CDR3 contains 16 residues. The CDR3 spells CASSSRLAGPTDTQYF. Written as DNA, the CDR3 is TGTGCCAGCAGTTCGAGACTAGCGGGGCCCACAGATACGCAGTATTTT.

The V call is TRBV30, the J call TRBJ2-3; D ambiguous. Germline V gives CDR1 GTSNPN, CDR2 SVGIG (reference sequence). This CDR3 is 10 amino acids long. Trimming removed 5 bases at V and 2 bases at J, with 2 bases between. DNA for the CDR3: TGTGCCTGGGTCACAGATACGCAGTATTTT. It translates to CAWVTDTQYF.

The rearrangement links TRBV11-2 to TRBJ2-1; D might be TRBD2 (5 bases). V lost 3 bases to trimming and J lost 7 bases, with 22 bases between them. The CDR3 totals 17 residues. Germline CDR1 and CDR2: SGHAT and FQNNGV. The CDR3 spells CASSFIARQRGKNEQFF. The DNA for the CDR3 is TGTGCCAGCAGCTTCATAGCCCGCCAGCGAGGGAAGAATGAGCAGTTCTTC.

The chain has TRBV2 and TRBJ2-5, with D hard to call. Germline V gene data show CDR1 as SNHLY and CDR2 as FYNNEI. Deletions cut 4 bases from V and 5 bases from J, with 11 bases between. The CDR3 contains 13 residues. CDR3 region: CASSVAAWETQYF. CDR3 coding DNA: TGTGCCAGCAGTGTCGCAGCCTGGGAGACCCAGTACTTC.

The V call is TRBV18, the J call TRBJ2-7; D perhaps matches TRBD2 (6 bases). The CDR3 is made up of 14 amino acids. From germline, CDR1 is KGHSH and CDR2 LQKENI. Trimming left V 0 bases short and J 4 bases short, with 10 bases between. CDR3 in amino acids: CASSPPTSRYEQYF. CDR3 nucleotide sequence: TGTGCCAGCTCACCACCGACTAGTCGGTACGAGCAGTACTTC. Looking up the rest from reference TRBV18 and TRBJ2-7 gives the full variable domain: NAGVMQNPRHLVRRRGQEARLRCSPMKGHSHVYWYRQLPEEGLKFMVYLQKENIIDESGMPKERFSAEFPKEGPSILRIQQVVRGDSAAYFCASSPPTSRYEQYFGPGTRLTVT.

The CDR3 protein is CANPEASEQYF. CDR3 DNA: TGTGCCAATCCCGAAGCCTCCGAGCAGTACTTC. V usage is TRBV6-7 and J usage is TRBJ2-7; D not resolved. TRBV6-7 is known as an ORF, though its function is uncertain. The V and J ends lost 10 bases and 6 bases respectively, with 13 bases between them. The CDR3 has 11 amino acids.